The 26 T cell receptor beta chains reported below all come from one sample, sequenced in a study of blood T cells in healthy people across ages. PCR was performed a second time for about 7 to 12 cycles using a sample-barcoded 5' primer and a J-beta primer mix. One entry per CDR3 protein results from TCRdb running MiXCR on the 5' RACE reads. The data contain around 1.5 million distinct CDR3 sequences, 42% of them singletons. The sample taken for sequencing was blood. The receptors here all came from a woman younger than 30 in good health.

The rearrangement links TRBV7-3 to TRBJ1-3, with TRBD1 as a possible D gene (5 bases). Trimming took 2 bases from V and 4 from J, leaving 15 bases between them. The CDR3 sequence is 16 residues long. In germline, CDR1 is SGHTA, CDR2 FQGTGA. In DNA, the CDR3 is TGTGCCAGCAGCTTACAGGCAGGGACGTCCGGAAACACCATATATTTT. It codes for CASSLQAGTSGNTIYF.

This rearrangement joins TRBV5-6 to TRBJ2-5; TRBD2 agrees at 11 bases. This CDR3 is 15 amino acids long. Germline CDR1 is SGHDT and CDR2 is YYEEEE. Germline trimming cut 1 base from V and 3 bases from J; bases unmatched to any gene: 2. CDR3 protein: CASSLRSGGEETQYF. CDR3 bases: TGTGCCAGCAGCTTGCGTAGCGGGGGGGAAGAGACCCAGTACTTC.

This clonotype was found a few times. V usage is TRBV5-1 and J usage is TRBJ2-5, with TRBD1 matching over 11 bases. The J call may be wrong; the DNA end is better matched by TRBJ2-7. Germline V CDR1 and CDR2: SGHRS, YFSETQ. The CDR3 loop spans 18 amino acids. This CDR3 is CASSLSRKDRGQLTEQYF. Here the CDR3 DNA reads TGCGCCAGCAGCTTGTCGCGGAAGGACAGGGGGCAGTTAACCGAGCAGTACTTC.

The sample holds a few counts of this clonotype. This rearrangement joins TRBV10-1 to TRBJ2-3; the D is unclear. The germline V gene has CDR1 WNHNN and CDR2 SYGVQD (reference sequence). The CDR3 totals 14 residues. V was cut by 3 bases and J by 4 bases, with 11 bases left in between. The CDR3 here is CASSEDEFPDTQYF. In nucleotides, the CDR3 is TGCGCCAGCAGTGAAGACGAGTTCCCAGATACGCAGTATTTT.

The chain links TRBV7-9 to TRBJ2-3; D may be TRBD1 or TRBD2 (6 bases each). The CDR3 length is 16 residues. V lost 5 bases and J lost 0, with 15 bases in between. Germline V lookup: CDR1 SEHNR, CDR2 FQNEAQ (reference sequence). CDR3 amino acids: CASSPGAVTSTDTQYF. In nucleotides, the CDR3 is TGTGCCAGCAGCCCGGGGGCCGTGACTAGCACAGATACGCAGTATTTT.

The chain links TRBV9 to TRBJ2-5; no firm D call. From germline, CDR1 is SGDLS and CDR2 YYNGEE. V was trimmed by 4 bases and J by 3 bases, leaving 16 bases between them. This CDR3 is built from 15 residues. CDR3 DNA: TGTGCCAGCAGCACGTCTGGGGTCTCTGAAGAGACCCAGTACTTC. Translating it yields CASSTSGVSEETQYF.

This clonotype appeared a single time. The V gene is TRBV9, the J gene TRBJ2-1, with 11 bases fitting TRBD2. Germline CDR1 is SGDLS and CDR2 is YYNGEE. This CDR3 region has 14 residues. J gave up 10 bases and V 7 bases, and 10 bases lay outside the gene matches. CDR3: CASGSGGALGEQFF. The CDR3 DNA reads TGTGCCAGCGGTAGCGGGGGGGCGCTTGGCGAGCAGTTCTTC.

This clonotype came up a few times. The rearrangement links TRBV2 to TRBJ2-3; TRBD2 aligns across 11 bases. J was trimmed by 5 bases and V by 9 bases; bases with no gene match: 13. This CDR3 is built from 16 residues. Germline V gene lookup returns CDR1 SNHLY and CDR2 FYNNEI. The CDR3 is CASNHRLAGGGDTQYF. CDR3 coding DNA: TGTGCCAGTAACCACCGGCTAGCGGGAGGAGGAGATACGCAGTATTTT.

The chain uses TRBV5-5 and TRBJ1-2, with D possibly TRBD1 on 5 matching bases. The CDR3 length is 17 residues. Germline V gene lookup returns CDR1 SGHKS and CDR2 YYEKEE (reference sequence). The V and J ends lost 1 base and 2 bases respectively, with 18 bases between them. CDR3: CASSLSAGRYPNYGYTF. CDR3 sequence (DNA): TGTGCCAGCAGCTTGAGTGCAGGGCGATATCCAAACTATGGCTACACCTTC.

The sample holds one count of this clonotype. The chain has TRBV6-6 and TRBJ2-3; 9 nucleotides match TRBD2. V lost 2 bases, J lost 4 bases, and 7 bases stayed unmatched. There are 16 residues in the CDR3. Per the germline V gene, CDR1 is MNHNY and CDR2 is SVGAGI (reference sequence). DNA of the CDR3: TGTGCCAGCAGTTACGGCGGGCGGGAGGGGGCAGATACGCAGTATTTT. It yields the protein CASSYGGREGADTQYF.

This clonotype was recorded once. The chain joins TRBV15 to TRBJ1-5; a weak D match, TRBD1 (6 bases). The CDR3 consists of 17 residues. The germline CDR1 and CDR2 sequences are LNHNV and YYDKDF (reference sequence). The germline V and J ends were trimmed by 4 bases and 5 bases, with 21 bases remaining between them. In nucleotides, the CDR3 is TGTGCCACCAGCACAGGACAGTTTAGAATTAAAGATCAGCCCCAGCATTTT. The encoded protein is CATSTGQFRIKDQPQHF.

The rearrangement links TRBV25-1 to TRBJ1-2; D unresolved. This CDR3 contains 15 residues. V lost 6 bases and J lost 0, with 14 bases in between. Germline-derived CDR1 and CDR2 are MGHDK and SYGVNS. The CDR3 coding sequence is TGTGCCAGCAGCGAGGCGGGCGGAACTAACTATGGCTACACCTTC. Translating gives CASSEAGGTNYGYTF.

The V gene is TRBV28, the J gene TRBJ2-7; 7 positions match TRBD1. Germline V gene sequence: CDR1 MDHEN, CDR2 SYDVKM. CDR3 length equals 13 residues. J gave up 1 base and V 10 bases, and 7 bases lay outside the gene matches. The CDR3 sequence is CATRTGISYEQYF. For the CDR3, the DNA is TGTGCCACCCGGACAGGTATATCCTACGAGCAGTACTTC.

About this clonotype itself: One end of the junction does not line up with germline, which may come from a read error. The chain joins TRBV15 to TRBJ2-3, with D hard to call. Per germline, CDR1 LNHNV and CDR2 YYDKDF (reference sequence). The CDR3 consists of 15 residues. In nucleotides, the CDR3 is TGTACCACCAGCAGAGAACCCCGGGGCACAGATACGCAGTATTTT. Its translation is CTTSREPRGTDTQYF. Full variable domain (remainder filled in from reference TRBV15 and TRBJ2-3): DAMVIQNPRYQVTQFGKPVTLSCSQTLNHNVMYWYQQKSSQAPKLLFHYYDKDFNNEADTPDNFQSRRPNTSFCFLDIRSPGLGDTAMYLCTTSREPRGTDTQYFGPGTRLTVL.

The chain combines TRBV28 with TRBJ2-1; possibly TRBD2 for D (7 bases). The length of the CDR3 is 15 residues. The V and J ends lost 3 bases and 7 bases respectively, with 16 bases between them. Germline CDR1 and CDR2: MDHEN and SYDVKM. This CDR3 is CASSLYRGADNEQFF. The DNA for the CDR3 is TGTGCCAGCAGTTTGTATCGGGGGGCGGATAATGAGCAGTTCTTC.

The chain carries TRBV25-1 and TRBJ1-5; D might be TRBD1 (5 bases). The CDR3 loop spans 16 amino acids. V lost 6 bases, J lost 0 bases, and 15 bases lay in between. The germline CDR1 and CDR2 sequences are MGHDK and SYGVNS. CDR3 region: CASRGAGRRSNQPQHF. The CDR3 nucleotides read TGTGCCAGCAGAGGGGCAGGTCGACGTAGCAATCAGCCCCAGCATTTT.

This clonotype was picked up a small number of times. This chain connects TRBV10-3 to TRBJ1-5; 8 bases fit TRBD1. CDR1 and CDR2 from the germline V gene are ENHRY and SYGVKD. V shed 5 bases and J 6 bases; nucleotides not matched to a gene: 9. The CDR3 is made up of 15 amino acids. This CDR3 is CAISPGQGEGQPQHF. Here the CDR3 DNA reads TGTGCCATCAGTCCCGGACAGGGTGAGGGTCAGCCCCAGCATTTT.

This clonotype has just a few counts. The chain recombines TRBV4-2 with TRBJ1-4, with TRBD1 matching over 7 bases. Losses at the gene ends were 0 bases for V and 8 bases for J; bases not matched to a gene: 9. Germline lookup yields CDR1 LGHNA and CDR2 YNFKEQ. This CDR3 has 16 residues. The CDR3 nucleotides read TGTGCCAGCAGCCAAGACCAAGACAGGGTGGGCGAAAAACTGTTTTTT. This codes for CASSQDQDRVGEKLFF.

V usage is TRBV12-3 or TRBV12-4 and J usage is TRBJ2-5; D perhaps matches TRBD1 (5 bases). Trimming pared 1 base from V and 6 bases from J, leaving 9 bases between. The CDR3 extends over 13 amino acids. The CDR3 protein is CASSLEGRQTQYF. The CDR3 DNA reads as TGTGCCAGCAGTTTAGAGGGGCGGCAGACCCAGTACTTC.

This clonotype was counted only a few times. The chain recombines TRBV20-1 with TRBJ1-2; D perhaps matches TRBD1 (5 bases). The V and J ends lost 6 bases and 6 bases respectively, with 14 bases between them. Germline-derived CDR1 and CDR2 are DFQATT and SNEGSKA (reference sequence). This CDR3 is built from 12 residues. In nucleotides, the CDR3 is TGCAGTGCAAAGACGGGGGGACATGGCTACACCTTC. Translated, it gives CSAKTGGHGYTF.

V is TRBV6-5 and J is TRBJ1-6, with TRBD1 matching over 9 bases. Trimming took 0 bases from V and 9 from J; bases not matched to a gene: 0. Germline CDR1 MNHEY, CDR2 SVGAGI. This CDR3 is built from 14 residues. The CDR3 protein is CASSYSGQGSPLHF. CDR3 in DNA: TGTGCCAGCAGTTACTCGGGACAGGGTTCACCCCTCCACTTT.

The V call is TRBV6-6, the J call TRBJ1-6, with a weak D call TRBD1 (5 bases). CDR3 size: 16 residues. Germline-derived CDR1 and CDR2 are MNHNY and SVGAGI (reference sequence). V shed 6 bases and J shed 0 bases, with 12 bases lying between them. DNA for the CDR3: TGTGCCAGCAGAAGGGACGTTAGCTCCTATAATTCACCCCTCCACTTT. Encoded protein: CASRRDVSSYNSPLHF.

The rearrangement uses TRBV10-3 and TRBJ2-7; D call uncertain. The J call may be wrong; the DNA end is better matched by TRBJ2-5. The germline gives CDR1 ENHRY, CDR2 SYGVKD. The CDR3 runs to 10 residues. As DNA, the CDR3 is TGTGCCATCGGAGTGGAGACCCAGTACTTC. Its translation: CAIGVETQYF.

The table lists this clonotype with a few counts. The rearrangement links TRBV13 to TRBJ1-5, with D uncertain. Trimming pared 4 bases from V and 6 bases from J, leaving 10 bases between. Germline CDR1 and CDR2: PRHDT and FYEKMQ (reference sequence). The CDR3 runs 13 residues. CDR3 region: CASSSSRFQPQHF. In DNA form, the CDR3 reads TGTGCCAGCAGCTCCTCCAGGTTTCAGCCCCAGCATTTT.

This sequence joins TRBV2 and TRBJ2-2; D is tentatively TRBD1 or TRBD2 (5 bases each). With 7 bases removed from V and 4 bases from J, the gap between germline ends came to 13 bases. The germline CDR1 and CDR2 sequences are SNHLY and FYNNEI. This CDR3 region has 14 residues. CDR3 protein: CASTGATGTGELFF. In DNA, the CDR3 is TGTGCCAGCACCGGGGCCACCGGCACCGGGGAGCTGTTTTTT.

The CDR3 DNA reads TGTGCCAGCAGTGCATTACAGGGTCGTGGCTACACCTTC. Protein product: CASSALQGRGYTF. The V call is TRBV27, the J call TRBJ1-2; perhaps TRBD1 as D (6 bases). The ends were cut back, 5 bases at V and 7 bases at J, with 14 bases in the middle. From germline, CDR1 is MNHEY and CDR2 SMNVEV (reference sequence). The length of the CDR3 is 13 residues.